The present T cell receptor beta chain was sequenced within a study of OX40 agonist ivuxolimab in advanced cancers. The overall study: Prior anti-PD-1, anti-PD-L1 or anti-CTLA-4 therapy did not bar entry, and approximately 40% had some. In three patients, partial responses were observed, one with hepatocellular carcinoma and two with cutaneous melanoma.

The study's findings and limits: Among expanded peripheral T cells, antigen specificity went undetermined.

The assay was immunoSEQ multiplex PCR, and TCRdb's table has in-frame clones only and misses some. The sample contains roughly 72,000 clones, around 85% of which appear only once. In regard to this clone: Its antigen is as yet unknown.

This sequence originates from an adult with an advanced solid tumor such as melanoma, head and neck, liver or kidney cancer. The sample here was CD4+ or CD8+ T cells sorted from blood, taken in a trial of the OX40 agonist ivuxolimab.

In nucleotides, the CDR3 is TGTGCCAGCAGCTTGGATAGCCGCTCTGGGGCCAACGTCCTGACTTTC. Its translation: CASSLDSRSGANVLTF. The chain uses TRBV5-4 and TRBJ2-6; D is undetermined. Looked up from germline, CDR1 is SGHNT and CDR2 is YYREEE (reference sequence). V lost 0 bases and J 0 bases, leaving 7 bases between the germline ends. The CDR3 has 16 residues.